Listed here is a single TCR beta chain. Per the original methods: Estimated nucleated cell counts came from reference gene primer amplification. The data were produced by immunoSEQ multiplex PCR, yet TCRdb's version contains in-frame clones alone and is incomplete. V, J and clone size are taken as reported in that table, and D and trimming were inferred from the DNA itself. The table records roughly 250,000 clones, about 88% of them present only once. Donors in Cohort 3 counted as recovered after two negative PCRs, clearance, or symptom resolution. The data belong to a study of blood T cell repertoires in COVID-19. Study details: The origin of the acute and convalescent COVID-19 samples was the United States, Italy and Spain. The analysed material was cDNA or gDNA that came from T cells, B-cell-depleted T cells, or PBMCs.

The CDR3 covers 15 residues. Source material: PBMCs or T cells enriched from blood (not recorded which). V and J are TRBV21-1 and TRBJ2-2; TRBD1, as called in the table, went unchecked against the DNA. TRBV21-1 represents a pseudogene. This receptor was obtained from a woman aged 45-65 years who had recovered from COVID-19. The CDR3 spells CASISRGRGTGELFF. The CDR3 DNA sequence: TGTGCCAGCATCTCCCGGGGCAGGGGTACCGGGGAGCTGTTTTTT.